The present T cell receptor beta chain was sequenced within a study of control samples from healthy donors and cancer patients. Germline V gene data show CDR1 as MDHEN and CDR2 as SYDVKM. Trimming removed 4 bases from V and 8 bases from J, with 17 bases in between. This CDR3 has 15 residues. This clone is a singleton in its sample. Repertoires were generated with immunoSEQ multiplex PCR, while TCRdb's copy carries only in-frame clones and drops some. The data contain 100,000 to 150,000 clones, 80% to 95% of them seen just once; the ten biggest clones take up about 2.6%. This receptor was taken from a man aged 18 to 29 in good health. The chain is built from TRBV28 and TRBJ1-4, with a tentative D call TRBD1 (6 bases). Input material: blood. CDR3 nucleotide sequence: TGTGCCAGCAGTTCAGGGACACCTCTCCTCGAAAAACTGTTTTTT. Its translation is CASSSGTPLLEKLFF.